This record covers a single TCR beta chain. Its target is not known. The sample belongs to a study of human T cells and chemical hapten exposure. Study-wide points: Expanded TCRs created a significantly greater count of big CDR3 similarity clusters than controls did.

TCRdb re-derived calls from the RACE reads in MiXCR, one entry per CDR3 protein. This repertoire shows 180,000 or so distinct CDR3 sequences, about a fifth found once; its top ten account for under 7.5%. V lost 8 bases to trimming and J lost 2 bases; unmatched junction nucleotides: 5. Germline assignment: CDR1 MNHNS and CDR2 SASEGT. The CDR3 is made up of 14 amino acids. Time point meaning: patch test 1, 2 weeks after DPC sensitization. Sample treatment: therapeutic diphenylcyclopropenone sensitization with weekly scalp DPC. The chain has TRBV6-1 and TRBJ2-7; the match to TRBD2 covers 11 bases. The material was whole blood, obtained in connection with sensitization to the hapten diphenylcyclopropenone (DPC). The receptor was derived from a woman between 45 and 65 years old with alopecia areata. Some clones in this sample may be carry-over from other donors' samples. The DNA of the CDR3 is TGTGCCAGCGTCCTTAGCGGGAGGGCCTACGAGCAGTACTTC. Translation: CASVLSGRAYEQYF.